The present T cell receptor (beta chain) was sequenced within a study of glioma-infiltrating T cells after dendritic cell vaccination. Using immunoSEQ multiplex PCR, the repertoire was profiled, and TCRdb retains in-frame clones only, with some absent. This table holds 55,000 to 75,000 clones, 80% to 85% found once. Germline V CDR1 and CDR2: MRHNA, SNTAGT. The CDR3 sequence is 13 residues long. J lost 6 bases, V lost 6 bases, and 7 bases had no gene match. The sequencing used blood, collected before dendritic cell vaccination. The TCR was taken from a human donor with glioblastoma. The chain employs TRBV6-4 and TRBJ1-2; TRBD1 aligns across 7 bases. The CDR3 here is CASSPTGWNGYTF. CDR3 nucleotides: TGTGCCAGCAGCCCGACAGGGTGGAATGGCTACACCTTC.